This TCR beta chain was observed in a study of T-cell reconstitution after alpha-beta-depleted transplantation in children. General observations from the study: Expanded graft clones, several hundred of them, were reportedly the source of alpha-beta T cells about two months after transplant. Several patients had high TCRbeta diversity at day 60; it came from surviving recipient T cells and thymic progenitors. At one year after transplant, newly produced T cells mostly accounted for T-cell counts and diversity.

Per germline, CDR1 SGHVS and CDR2 FNYEAQ. The V gene lost 4 bases and the J gene lost 3 bases, with 11 bases spanning the gap. CDR3 length: 14 amino acids. This clonotype is a singleton in its sample. What it binds is unknown. Preparation of the TCRbeta library used unique molecular identifiers. Each CDR3 protein is one row after TCRdb ran MiXCR on the PCR reads. This table has roughly 400,000 distinct CDR3 sequences, about 45% appearing once. The chain is built from TRBV7-6 and TRBJ2-3; D tentatively reads TRBD1 or TRBD2 (5 bases each). Here the sequenced sample was PBMCs, taken before TCRalphabeta/CD19-depleted stem cell transplant. The sequence was obtained from a girl under 10 years old with aplastic anemia, due to receive a stem cell transplant. The CDR3 nucleotides read TGTGCCAGCAGCTGGATTGGGGGAACAGATACGCAGTATTTT. It translates to CASSWIGGTDTQYF.